The 13 T cell receptor beta chains below were found in one sample sequenced in a study of blood T cell repertoires in COVID-19. Sequenced by immunoSEQ multiplex PCR; TCRdb stores in-frame clones only, minus some. The table records 470,000 or so clones, 75% to 90% of them present only once. The sequencing input was peripheral blood. The source of these receptors is a human donor in a cohort sampled during active COVID-19.

This clone was observed a handful of times. This chain uses TRBV7-9 with TRBJ1-2, with 7 bases fitting TRBD1. CDR3 length: 14 residues. From germline, CDR1 is SEHNR and CDR2 FQNEAQ (reference sequence). The ends lost 6 bases at V and 2 bases at J; junction bases unmatched: 6. The CDR3 sequence is CASRPGTENYGYTF. CDR3 coding DNA: TGTGCCAGCAGGCCAGGGACAGAGAACTATGGCTACACCTTC.

The CDR3 region is CASSLGGAEGGEQYF. Written as DNA, the CDR3 is TGTGCCAGCAGCCTCGGAGGGGCGGAGGGGGGGGAGCAGTACTTC. This chain uses TRBV28 with TRBJ2-7; D may be TRBD2 (7 bases). V was trimmed by 6 bases and J by 7 bases, leaving 22 bases between them. The CDR3 spans 15 residues. Germline values: CDR1 MDHEN, CDR2 SYDVKM. Based on the CDR3 plus reference TRBV28 and TRBJ2-7, the full variable domain is DVKVTQSSRYLVKRTGEKVFLECVQDMDHENMFWYRQDPGLGLRLIYFSYDVKMKEKGDIPEGYSVSREKKERFSLILESASTNQTSMYLCASSLGGAEGGEQYFGPGTRLTVT.

The chain links TRBV6-5 to TRBJ2-7; the match to TRBD1 covers 7 bases. Germline lookup yields CDR1 MNHEY and CDR2 SVGAGI. The CDR3 contains 14 residues. The V and J ends lost 6 bases and 2 bases, in that order; junction bases with no gene match: 7. Here the CDR3 reads CASRTGTDTYEQYF. In DNA, the CDR3 is TGTGCCAGCAGGACCGGGACAGATACCTACGAGCAGTACTTC.

This clone was found once. The chain employs TRBV30 and TRBJ2-7, with D uncertain. The CDR3 contains 12 residues. The germline gives CDR1 GTSNPN, CDR2 SVGIG (reference sequence). V was clipped by 0 bases and J by 10 bases, with 13 bases between them. The CDR3 is CAWSVYGDAQYF. As DNA, the CDR3 is TGTGCCTGGAGTGTATATGGAGACGCACAGTACTTC.

The chain couples TRBV3-1 (or the pseudogene TRBV3-2) to TRBJ1-4, with D maybe TRBD1 (6 bases). Germline CDR1 is LGHDT and CDR2 is YNNKEL (reference sequence). The V end was cut by 5 bases, the J end by 2 bases, with 15 bases between. This CDR3 comprises 16 residues. The chain's CDR3 is CASSFGVGQTNEKLFF. CDR3 DNA: TGTGCCAGCAGCTTTGGGGTTGGACAGACTAATGAAAAACTGTTTTTT.

The chain uses TRBV15 and TRBJ2-7; 10 bases align to TRBD2. The CDR3 has 18 residues. V lost 0 bases, J lost 4 bases, and 12 bases stayed unmatched. The germline V gene encodes CDR1 LNHNV and CDR2 YYDKDF (reference sequence). The CDR3 reads CATSRDPLTSGKGYEQYF. The CDR3 bases are TGTGCCACCAGCAGAGATCCCTTAACTAGCGGGAAGGGGTACGAGCAGTACTTC.

This chain uses TRBV23-1 with TRBJ1-1; D is uncertain. TRBV23-1 is marked as an open reading frame, function uncertain. Trimming removed 1 base at V and 0 bases at J, with 12 bases between. The CDR3 contains 16 residues. The CDR3, as DNA: TGCGCCAGCAGTCAATACCATTTGGCCATGAACACTGAAGCTTTCTTT. Translated, it gives CASSQYHLAMNTEAFF.

The chain employs TRBV6-5 and TRBJ1-1; D is perhaps TRBD1 (6 bases). This CDR3 has 16 amino acids. Germline values: CDR1 MNHEY, CDR2 SVGAGI. V was clipped by 3 bases and J by 3 bases, with 17 bases between them. The CDR3 sequence is CASSYLPASGDTEAFF. CDR3 in DNA: TGTGCCAGCAGTTATCTCCCCGCATCAGGGGACACTGAAGCTTTCTTT.

The gene calls are TRBV5-6 and TRBJ1-1; a weak D match, TRBD1 (5 bases). V was clipped by 3 bases and J by 10 bases, with 13 bases between them. CDR1 and CDR2 from the germline V gene are SGHDT and YYEEEE. The CDR3 loop spans 12 amino acids. The CDR3 loop is CASSWRVGGAFF. The DNA for the CDR3 is TGTGCCAGCAGCTGGAGGGTGGGGGGAGCTTTCTTT.

In DNA, the CDR3 is TGTGCCAGCAGTTTATACACAGGGGGCGGGTATGGCTACACCTTC. Its protein product is CASSLYTGGGYGYTF. The chain carries TRBV27 and TRBJ1-2; 9 nucleotides align to TRBD1. V gave up 1 base and J gave up 5 bases; unmatched junction bases: 5. Looked up from germline, CDR1 is MNHEY and CDR2 is SMNVEV (reference sequence). The CDR3 is 15 residues long.

This chain uses TRBV7-2 with TRBJ2-3; 8 bases align to TRBD1. Germline CDR1 SGHTA, CDR2 FQGNSA. V dropped 5 bases and J dropped 0; count of bases not matched to a gene: 7. This CDR3 has 16 amino acids. CDR3 sequence: CASSLRGHTSTDTQYF. The CDR3 region has the DNA TGTGCCAGCAGCCTCAGGGGGCACACTAGCACAGATACGCAGTATTTT.

This clone was detected a few times. V gene TRBV5-1 combines with J gene TRBJ1-1, with D hard to call. V was cut by 2 bases and J by 1 base, with 12 bases left in between. The germline V gene encodes CDR1 SGHRS and CDR2 YFSETQ. The CDR3 is 15 amino acids. The CDR3 is CASSFFPTENTEAFF. As DNA, the CDR3 is TGCGCCAGCAGCTTCTTCCCCACAGAGAACACTGAAGCTTTCTTT.

As for this clone: The sample contains more than one DNA sequence encoding this CDR3. This rearrangement joins TRBV19 to TRBJ1-1; D gene uncertain. The CDR3 is 11 residues long. Trimming shortened V by 3 bases and J by 4 bases, and 3 bases separated the two germline ends. Germline loops: CDR1 LNHDA, CDR2 SQIVND (reference sequence). This CDR3 reads CASSIGTEAFF. As DNA, the CDR3 is TGTGCCAGTAGTATCGGCACTGAAGCTTTCTTT.